This T cell receptor (beta chain) was captured by sequencing in a study of cytomegalovirus exposure and HLA in healthy donors. Notes on the study in general: In most subjects, TCR beta sequences reportedly gave accurate predictions of HLA-A and HLA-B alleles. Presence/absence results assume similar sequencing depth per donor, which may not hold.

The PCR was carried out with 60 Vbeta primers and 13 Jbeta primers. This table comes from immunoSEQ multiplex PCR, and its TCRdb copy is limited to in-frame clones, with some not included. This repertoire shows some 120,000 clones, roughly 68% found once; its top ten account for over 2%. About this clone itself: Its antigen is unknown.

The CDR3 is 11 residues long. Germline V CDR1 and CDR2: DFQATT, SNEGSKA (reference sequence). V was shortened by 6 bases and J by 4 bases, with 9 bases between the two germline ends. The chain employs TRBV20-1 and TRBJ1-2; possible D gene TRBD1, 6 bases. The clonotype originates from a woman in her twenties or thirties in good health and CMV-seronegative. Material: PBMCs. CDR3 sequence reads: CSARQAYGYTF. In DNA form, the CDR3 reads TGCAGTGCCAGACAGGCCTATGGCTACACCTTC.